These 24 T cell receptor beta chains share one sample of origin, sequenced in a study of Ad26.COV2.S vaccination and SARS-CoV-2 variants. The treatment was: 15 to 20 received Ad26.COV2.S at low or high dose, single or two shots; 5 received placebo; per-sample allocation not given. Sampling was performed 63 days after the first vaccine or placebo injection. Profiling relied on immunoSEQ multiplex PCR, and the TCRdb table lists in-frame clones only, not all of them. The sample has a few hundred thousand clones; approximately 87% are singletons. The sequencing used peripheral blood, collected in a trial of Ad26.COV2.S vaccine versus placebo. These receptors were taken from a person aged 18-65 years who received the Ad26.COV2.S COVID-19 vaccine or a placebo.

This sequence joins TRBV19 and TRBJ1-5; tentative D call: TRBD1 (5 bases). CDR3 length: 15 residues. Germline assignment: CDR1 LNHDA and CDR2 SQIVND (reference sequence). With 7 bases removed from V and 0 bases from J, the gap between germline ends came to 13 bases. CDR3 amino acids: CASILGAFSNQPQHF. The CDR3, as DNA: TGTGCCAGTATTCTAGGGGCTTTTAGCAATCAGCCCCAGCATTTT.

This clone was picked up one time. CDR3 sequence reads: CASSLDSLGEKLFF. The CDR3 DNA sequence: TGTGCCAGCAGCCTGGACAGCTTAGGAGAAAAACTGTTTTTT. J is TRBJ1-4 and V is TRBV6-5, with D possibly matching TRBD1 (6 bases). Deletions cut 6 bases from V and 8 bases from J, with 16 bases between. The CDR3 totals 14 residues. Germline loops: CDR1 MNHEY, CDR2 SVGAGI.

The sample holds one count of this clone. The V and J genes are TRBV2 and TRBJ1-1; 9 bases align to TRBD1. This CDR3 has 16 amino acids. Germline CDR1 reads SNHLY; CDR2 reads FYNNEI. V shed 6 bases and J 0 bases; nucleotides not matched to a gene: 8. The DNA of the CDR3 is TGTGCCAGCAGACTAGGACAGGGGTACATGAACACTGAAGCTTTCTTT. Translation gives CASRLGQGYMNTEAFF.

The chain uses TRBV25-1 and TRBJ1-2; tentative D call: TRBD1 (5 bases). Germline loops: CDR1 MGHDK, CDR2 SYGVNS. V lost 4 bases and J lost 1, with 13 bases in between. The CDR3 consists of 15 residues. The CDR3 region has the DNA TGTGCCAGCAGTGTTCCTGGGGGAGGTAACTATGGCTACACCTTC. Protein sequence: CASSVPGGGNYGYTF.

The V call is TRBV5-4, the J call TRBJ1-1, with D possibly TRBD1 on 5 matching bases. Germline loops: CDR1 SGHNT, CDR2 YYREEE (reference sequence). CDR3 size: 16 residues. Trimming took off 0 bases at V and 2 bases at J, with 14 bases between the two ends. As DNA, the CDR3 is TGTGCCAGCAGCTTGGTTGGTGGGGGAATCAACACTGAAGCTTTCTTT. Encoded protein: CASSLVGGGINTEAFF.

The V gene is TRBV2, the J gene TRBJ1-6, with D possibly matching TRBD1 (5 bases). Germline values: CDR1 SNHLY, CDR2 FYNNEI. The germline V and J ends were trimmed by 6 bases and 8 bases, with 17 bases remaining between them. This CDR3 spans 15 amino acids. In nucleotides, the CDR3 is TGTGCCAGCAGGGGTCAGGGCCCAAATTATTCACCCCTCCACTTT. It is translated as CASRGQGPNYSPLHF. The entire variable domain, with the rest obtained from reference TRBV2 and TRBJ1-6, is as follows: EPEVTQTPSHQVTQMGQEVILRCVPISNHLYFYWYRQILGQKVEFLVSFYNNEISEKSEIFDDQFSVERPDGSNFTLKIRSTKLEDSAMYFCASRGQGPNYSPLHFGNGTRLTVT.

The chain joins TRBV18 to TRBJ2-7; D may correspond to TRBD1 or TRBD2 (6 bases each). Trimming left V 1 base short and J 3 bases short, with 10 bases between. Germline V gene data show CDR1 as KGHSH and CDR2 as LQKENI. The CDR3 is made up of 14 amino acids. The CDR3 bases are TGTGCCAGCTCACCACGGGGGGCCTACTACGAGCAGTACTTC. Its translation: CASSPRGAYYEQYF. The full variable domain, rest sourced from reference TRBV18 and TRBJ2-7, is NAGVMQNPRHLVRRRGQEARLRCSPMKGHSHVYWYRQLPEEGLKFMVYLQKENIIDESGMPKERFSAEFPKEGPSILRIQQVVRGDSAAYFCASSPRGAYYEQYFGPGTRLTVT.

V is TRBV30 and J is TRBJ2-2; no reliable D call. The length of the CDR3 is 13 residues. Germline V gene data show CDR1 as GTSNPN and CDR2 as SVGIG (reference sequence). V was cut by 0 bases and J by 5 bases, with 7 bases left in between. CDR3 DNA sequence: TGTGCCTGGAGTGTTCGACTTACCGGGGAGCTGTTTTTT. Translation gives CAWSVRLTGELFF.

This chain links TRBV15 with TRBJ1-1; 7 nucleotides align to TRBD1. Trimming removed 0 bases from V and 4 bases from J; junction bases left unmatched: 5. The germline V gene has CDR1 LNHNV and CDR2 YYDKDF (reference sequence). This CDR3 is 15 amino acids long. This chain's CDR3 is CATSRDAGTVTEAFF. CDR3 bases: TGTGCCACCAGCAGAGACGCCGGGACAGTCACTGAAGCTTTCTTT. Full variable domain (missing parts from reference TRBV15 and TRBJ1-1): DAMVIQNPRYQVTQFGKPVTLSCSQTLNHNVMYWYQQKSSQAPKLLFHYYDKDFNNEADTPDNFQSRRPNTSFCFLDIRSPGLGDTAMYLCATSRDAGTVTEAFFGQGTRLTVV.

The chain is built from TRBV11-3 and TRBJ2-1; D ambiguous. The length of the CDR3 is 14 residues. CDR1 is SGHNT and CDR2 is YENEEA in the germline V gene. V was cut by 5 bases and J by 8 bases, with 16 bases left in between. The CDR3: CASSRNELFHEQFF. CDR3 bases: TGTGCCAGCAGCCGGAATGAGCTTTTCCATGAGCAGTTCTTC. Using reference TRBV11-3 and TRBJ2-1 for the parts outside the CDR3, the full variable domain is EAGVVQSPRYKIIEKKQPVAFWCNPISGHNTLYWYLQNLGQGPELLIRYENEEAVDDSQLPKDRFSAERLKGVDSTLKIQPAELGDSAVYLCASSRNELFHEQFFGPGTRLTVL.

This chain uses TRBV11-2 with TRBJ1-5; the match to TRBD1 covers 9 bases. The CDR3 consists of 15 residues. V trimming: 4 bases; J trimming: 4 bases; junction bases outside the gene matches: 5. Germline lookup yields CDR1 SGHAT and CDR2 FQNNGV. The CDR3, as DNA: TGTGCCAGCAGCTCCGGACAGGGGCTGAATCAGCCCCAGCATTTT. Encoded protein: CASSSGQGLNQPQHF.

This chain links TRBV19 with TRBJ1-3; 7 nucleotides match TRBD1. In germline, CDR1 is LNHDA, CDR2 SQIVND (reference sequence). J lost 2 bases, V lost 5 bases, and 3 bases had no gene match. The CDR3 spans 14 residues. The CDR3 region has the DNA TGTGCCAGTAGTCTCACAGGGGCTGGAAACACCATATATTTT. Its translation: CASSLTGAGNTIYF. Drawing the rest from reference TRBV19 and TRBJ1-3, the complete variable domain is DGGITQSPKYLFRKEGQNVTLSCEQNLNHDAMYWYRQDPGQGLRLIYYSQIVNDFQKGDIAEGYSVSREKKESFPLTVTSAQKNPTAFYLCASSLTGAGNTIYFGEGSWLTVV.

The chain couples TRBV27 to TRBJ2-1; D unclear. V was cut by 6 bases and J by 7 bases, with 10 bases left in between. The germline CDR1 and CDR2 sequences are MNHEY and SMNVEV (reference sequence). This CDR3 contains 12 residues. CDR3 sequence reads: CASSNRVNEQFF. Here the CDR3 DNA reads TGTGCCAGCAGCAACCGGGTGAATGAGCAGTTCTTC.

V gene TRBV3-1 (or the pseudogene TRBV3-2) combines with J gene TRBJ1-1; D is perhaps TRBD1 (5 bases). This CDR3 spans 17 amino acids. The ends were cut back, 4 bases at V and 1 base at J, with 19 bases in the middle. Germline V CDR1 and CDR2: LGHDT, YNNKEL (reference sequence). The CDR3: CASSLLGLATENTEAFF. The CDR3 nucleotides read TGTGCCAGCAGCCTACTGGGACTTGCGACGGAGAACACTGAAGCTTTCTTT.

The chain joins TRBV5-5 to TRBJ2-5; 10 bases agree with TRBD1. CDR1 and CDR2 (germline): SGHKS, YYEKEE (reference sequence). Unmatched junction bases numbered 9, after V lost 3 bases and J lost 1 base. CDR3 length equals 17 residues. This chain's CDR3 is CASSWGDRGRRQETQYF. CDR3 sequence (DNA): TGTGCCAGCAGCTGGGGGGACAGGGGCCGTCGCCAAGAGACCCAGTACTTC.

This clone was picked up a small number of times. The chain has TRBV7-9 and TRBJ1-5; D call uncertain. V was shortened by 1 base and J by 6 bases, with 7 bases between the two germline ends. The CDR3 is 13 residues long. CDR1 and CDR2 from the germline V gene are SEHNR and FQNEAQ (reference sequence). The CDR3 DNA is TGTGCCAGCAGCTTAGAATTTCGTCAGCCCCAGCATTTT. Its translation is CASSLEFRQPQHF.

The rearrangement uses TRBV6-2 or TRBV6-3 and TRBJ1-6; no firm D call. V gave up 0 bases and J gave up 9 bases, with 21 bases separating them. CDR3 length: 18 amino acids. In germline, CDR1 is MNHEY, CDR2 SVGEGT. The chain's CDR3 is CASSYSTERTARGSPLHF. The CDR3 region has the DNA TGTGCCAGCAGTTACTCGACTGAAAGGACCGCCCGGGGTTCACCCCTCCACTTT.

This sequence joins TRBV6-5 and TRBJ1-2; D is unclear. V was cut by 2 bases and J by 11 bases, with 24 bases left in between. Germline-derived CDR1 and CDR2 are MNHEY and SVGAGI. The CDR3 is 16 residues long. CDR3 sequence reads: CASSYEADGSMLGYTF. The DNA of the CDR3 is TGTGCCAGCAGTTACGAGGCCGATGGCAGTATGTTAGGGTACACCTTC.

This chain uses TRBV11-3 with TRBJ2-7, with D perhaps TRBD1 (5 bases). Trimming pared 5 bases from V and 4 bases from J, leaving 12 bases between. In germline, CDR1 is SGHNT, CDR2 YENEEA. CDR3 length: 13 amino acids. CDR3 in amino acids: CASSVGAPYEQYV. For the CDR3, the DNA is TGTGCCAGCAGCGTAGGGGCCCCTTACGAGCAGTACGTC.

The chain combines TRBV4-1 with TRBJ1-2; D gene unclear. Germline assignment: CDR1 MGHRA and CDR2 YSYEKL. V was shortened by 1 base and J by 0 bases, with 6 bases between the two germline ends. CDR3 length: 14 amino acids. The CDR3 sequence: CASSQVSANYGYTF. For the CDR3, the DNA is TGCGCCAGCAGCCAAGTATCCGCTAACTATGGCTACACCTTC.

The genes are TRBV5-4 and TRBJ1-1; perhaps TRBD1 as D (6 bases). Deletions cut 7 bases from V and 0 bases from J, with 16 bases between. Germline-derived CDR1 and CDR2 are SGHNT and YYREEE (reference sequence). The CDR3 extends over 15 amino acids. The CDR3 nucleotides are TGTGCCAGCCGACAGGAGGAAGGTTTGAACACTGAAGCTTTCTTT. Protein: CASRQEEGLNTEAFF.

This clone was seen a handful of times. V gene TRBV14 combines with J gene TRBJ1-6; 8 positions match TRBD1. The length of the CDR3 is 16 residues. V lost 3 bases, J lost 7 bases, and 8 bases stayed unmatched. Germline V gives CDR1 SGHDN, CDR2 FVKESK. CDR3 residues: CASSQNDRGRNSPLHF. The CDR3 DNA reads TGTGCCAGCAGCCAGAACGACAGGGGCCGAAATTCACCCCTCCACTTT.

Comments on this clone: One end of the junction varies from germline; a read error may be responsible. The rearrangement uses TRBV20-1 and TRBJ2-1; D is uncertain. The CDR3 totals 13 residues. In germline, CDR1 is DFQATT, CDR2 SNEGSKA (reference sequence). Written as DNA, the CDR3 is TGCAGTGCTAGTCGCGAGAACACCAAAGTCCCGGTCTTC. Encoded protein: CSASRENTKVPVF.

The rearrangement links TRBV5-6 to TRBJ2-3, with unresolved D. Between the trimmed V and J ends, which lost 4 bases and 5 bases, there was a span of 11 bases. The germline CDR1 and CDR2 sequences are SGHDT and YYEEEE. The length of the CDR3 is 13 residues. CDR3 residues: CASSLGAQDTQYF. CDR3 nucleotides: TGTGCCAGCAGCCTTGGCGCGCAAGATACGCAGTATTTT.